The present TCR beta chain was sequenced within a study of shared clonotypes between healthy human individuals. Study outcomes and limitations: The low donor count limited represented genetic and exposure-history diversity. Among donors, clonotype sharing was expected to be affected by sequencing depth. When naive CD4 clonotypes were compared across a few donors, around 5% were shared.

CD45RO-negative, CCR7-selected cells formed the naive CD8 fraction, which excluded terminally differentiated effector memory CD45RA+ cells. Genomic DNA of each subset was evenly split across several immunoSEQ plates. Libraries were prepared by immunoSEQ multiplex PCR; TCRdb keeps only in-frame clonotypes and omits some of them. The table records about 2.2 million clones, roughly 93% of them present only once. The CDR3 is made up of 15 amino acids. V dropped 0 bases and J dropped 5 bases, with 12 bases sitting between them. CDR1 LGHNA and CDR2 YNFKEQ come from the germline V gene. Concerning this clone itself: Its specificity is not known.

Sequencing was done on a sample of naive CD8+ T cells from PBMCs. This receptor was identified in a man aged 18 to 30 in good health. Some clones in this sample may be carry-over from other donors' samples. The chain has TRBV4-2 and TRBJ2-3, with unresolved D. The CDR3 DNA reads as TGTGCCAGCAGCCAAGAAACCATCTCGGGAGATACGCAGTATTTT. Translating it yields CASSQETISGDTQYF.